The sequence of this TCR beta chain was determined in a study of blood T cell repertoires in COVID-19. Across the study: The United States, Italy and Spain were the sources of the acute and convalescent COVID-19 samples.

The CDR3 covers 13 residues. The germline V gene has CDR1 SGDLS and CDR2 YYNGEE. V lost 4 bases, J lost 5 bases, and 10 bases lay in between. Patients at the Seattle site were enrolled during active infection and followed longitudinally. Using immunoSEQ multiplex PCR, the repertoire was profiled, and TCRdb retains in-frame clones only, with some absent. The sample contains roughly 200,000 clones, under 90% of which appear only once. The chain joins TRBV9 to TRBJ2-1; no reliable D call. The sequence came from a person aged 65-85 years with COVID-19, enrolled during active disease. Sequences were obtained from peripheral blood. CDR3 residues: CASSWARNNEQFF. CDR3 in DNA: TGTGCCAGCAGCTGGGCCCGGAACAATGAGCAGTTCTTC.